The rows below give T cell receptor beta chains drawn from one sample of a study of blood T cell repertoires in COVID-19. Measured with immunoSEQ multiplex PCR; TCRdb has only the in-frame clones, and not every one. This table holds 150,000 to 170,000 clones, about 83% found once. Sequenced: peripheral blood. The receptors come from a woman aged 55-70 years with COVID-19, enrolled during active disease. Both conserved end residues are part of each CDR3. The order of the fields is J gene, V gene, clone size, D gene, CDR3 DNA, CDR3 protein. A D gene is named only where the DNA matches it firmly. Only some rows state a clone size, as once, few, many or a class for expanded clones.

>TRBJ2-1|TRBV3-1/TRBV3-2|NA|TRBD1
TGTGCCAGCAGCCAACCTCTCCCGGGACAGGGATCCAATGAGCAGTTCTTC
CASSQPLPGQGSNEQFF
>TRBJ1-4|TRBV9|NA|NA
TGTGCCAGCAGCGTAGGCCCTCGACAGGTTACTAATGAAAAACTGTTTTTT
CASSVGPRQVTNEKLFF
>TRBJ2-6|TRBV14|few|NA
TGTGCCAGCAGCCAAGCGCGTGGGGCCAACGTCCTGACTTTC
CASSQARGANVLTF
>TRBJ1-2|TRBV6-4|once|TRBD1
TGTGCCAGCAGTGACTCTGTGACAGGGAACTATGGCTACACCTTC
CASSDSVTGNYGYTF
>TRBJ1-6|TRBV7-8|NA|NA
TGTGCCAGCAGTCTCGGAGACCCCACTTATTCACCCCTCCACTTT
CASSLGDPTYSPLHF
>TRBJ2-6|TRBV5-1|NA|TRBD1
TGCGCCAGCGGGGACAGGGTCTCTGGGGCCAACGTCCTGACTTTC
CASGDRVSGANVLTF
>TRBJ1-2|TRBV24-1|once|TRBD1
TGTGCCACCAGTGATTCCGGGACAGGGAATGGCTATGGCTACACCTTC
CATSDSGTGNGYGYTF
>TRBJ2-7|TRBV10-1|NA|TRBD2
TGCGCCAGCAGCGCTCCGGGACTAGCGGGAGAACCCCACGAGCAGTACTTC
CASSAPGLAGEPHEQYF
>TRBJ2-1|TRBV12-5|NA|TRBD2
TGTGCTAGTGGTGAAAACCTAGCGGGAGGCCTCCGCCGATACAATGAGCAGTTCTTC
CASGENLAGGLRRYNEQFF
>TRBJ2-1|TRBV6-5|NA|TRBD2
TGTGCCAGCAGTTTCTCCGGGACTAGCATCAGGGAGCAGTTCTTC
CASSFSGTSIREQFF
>TRBJ1-3|TRBV9|NA|TRBD1
TGTGCCAGCAGCGTAGGGACAGGGTCTGGAAACACCATATATTTT
CASSVGTGSGNTIYF
>TRBJ1-5|TRBV12-3/TRBV12-4|NA|TRBD1
TGTGCCAGCAGTGACAGGGGAGGTCAGCCCCAGCATTTT
CASSDRGGQPQHF
>TRBJ1-6|TRBV10-3|NA|TRBD1
TGTGCCATCAGGCCGGGCACAGGGGATAATTCACCCCTCCACTTT
CAIRPGTGDNSPLHF
>TRBJ2-5|TRBV5-1|few|TRBD2
TGCGCCAGCAGCTTGGCGGCTAGCGGGAGAATCCAAGAGACCCAGTACTTC
CASSLAASGRIQETQYF
>TRBJ1-1|TRBV7-2|NA|NA
TGTGCCAGCAGCTTAACCGGGAACACTGAAGCTTTCTTT
CASSLTGNTEAFF
>TRBJ1-1|TRBV5-1|NA|NA
TGCGCCAGCAGCCGGGCAGGGGACACTGAAGCTTTCTTT
CASSRAGDTEAFF
>TRBJ1-2|TRBV3-1/TRBV3-2|NA|TRBD1
TGTGCCAGCAGCCAAGTGGGACAGGGGATGGGAGGCTACACCTTC
CASSQVGQGMGGYTF
>TRBJ1-1|TRBV2|NA|NA
TGTGCCAGCACGCGAGGGGGGGTGAGGACTGAAGCTTTCTTT
CASTRGGVRTEAFF
>TRBJ1-2|TRBV19|NA|NA
TGTGCCAGTAGTATAGTATTAGAGAGCGGCTACACCTTC
CASSIVLESGYTF
>TRBJ2-3|TRBV5-1|NA|NA
TGCGCCAGCAGCTTGGATGACGGACTCACAGATACGCAGTATTTT
CASSLDDGLTDTQYF
>TRBJ1-6|TRBV20-1|NA|NA
TGCAGTGCTAGTCAGTTGGCCTATAATTCACCCCTCCACTTT
CSASQLAYNSPLHF
>TRBJ1-2|TRBV19|few|TRBD1
TGTGCCAGTAAGACCGGGACAGTCTATGGCTACACCTTC
CASKTGTVYGYTF
>TRBJ1-2|TRBV5-8|NA|TRBD1
TGTGCCAGCAGCCCGGCGTCCCGGGACAGGGGGCGCAGGGGAGGCTACACCTTC
CASSPASRDRGRRGGYTF
>TRBJ1-6|TRBV6-4|NA|NA
TGTGCCAGCAGTGATTACAGCTCTAATTCACCCCTCCACTTT
CASSDYSSNSPLHF
>TRBJ1-1|TRBV30|NA|NA
TGTGCCTGGATCCAGATCATGAACACTGAAGCTTTCTTT
CAWIQIMNTEAFF
>TRBJ1-3|TRBV7-8|NA|NA
TGTGCCAGCAGCCGAGGGGGGGCTGGAAACACCATATATTTT
CASSRGGAGNTIYF
>TRBJ2-1|TRBV6-5|NA|TRBD2
TGTGCCAGCAGTTCTAGCGGGGGGGCCTACAATGAGCAGTTCTTC
CASSSSGGAYNEQFF
>TRBJ2-2|TRBV5-4|NA|TRBD2
TGTGCCAGCAGCCCCGGGACTAGGGGCACCGGGGAGCTGTTTTTT
CASSPGTRGTGELFF
>TRBJ1-1|TRBV27|NA|NA
TGTGCCAGCAGTTTGGCCTTCCCTCCAGGGGTCACTGAAGCTTTCTTT
CASSLAFPPGVTEAFF
>TRBJ1-2|TRBV7-2|NA|TRBD1
TGTGCCAGCAGCTTCCCGTCGACAGGGATGGGCTACACCTTC
CASSFPSTGMGYTF
>TRBJ1-1|TRBV27|NA|TRBD1
TGTGCCAGCAGTTTCACAGGGGGGGAGGCTTTCTTT
CASSFTGGEAFF
>TRBJ2-5|TRBV9|NA|TRBD2
TGTGCCAGCAGCCCAAGAGGCGGGAGGGAAGAGACCCAGTACTTC
CASSPRGGREETQYF
>TRBJ2-5|TRBV5-1|NA|NA
TGCGCCAGCAGCTCGGGTCAAGAGACCCAGTACTTC
CASSSGQETQYF
>TRBJ1-4|TRBV19|NA|NA
TGTGCCAGTAGCCTGTCGGGTTTTGGGGAAAAACTGTTTTTT
CASSLSGFGEKLFF
>TRBJ1-2|TRBV14|once|NA
TGTGCCAGCAGCCAACGACTCTATGGCTACACCTTC
CASSQRLYGYTF
>TRBJ1-1|TRBV5-1|NA|TRBD1
TGCGCCAGCAGCTTCGGGACAGGGGGAAACACTGAAGCTTTCTTT
CASSFGTGGNTEAFF
>TRBJ1-2|TRBV21-1|NA|NA
TGTGCCAGCATCCTCGCCGCCGACCGGGACAGGGTTCGTGGCTACACCTTC
CASILAADRDRVRGYTF
>TRBJ1-2|TRBV5-1|NA|NA
TGCGCCAGCAGCCGTGGGGAGAGCCCCTACTATGGCTACACCTTC
CASSRGESPYYGYTF
>TRBJ2-5|TRBV7-6|NA|TRBD1
TGTGCCAGCAGCTTAGACAGGGGAGTCCAAGAGACCCAGTACTTC
CASSLDRGVQETQYF
>TRBJ2-2|TRBV7-3|few|TRBD2
TGTGCCAGCAGCTTATTACTAGCGGGCAAAGGCGGGGAGCTGTTTTTT
CASSLLLAGKGGELFF
>TRBJ1-5|TRBV4-1|NA|NA
TGCGCCAGCAGCCAAGATCGTGGCGAGGATCAGCCCCAGCATTTT
CASSQDRGEDQPQHF
>TRBJ2-3|TRBV24-1|NA|TRBD1
TGTGCCACCAGTGACCGGACAGGGGGCGCGGGAGATACGCAGTATTTT
CATSDRTGGAGDTQYF
>TRBJ1-5|TRBV5-5|NA|NA
TGTGCCAGCACCTCAAACGACGGGTTCAATCAGCCCCAGCATTTT
CASTSNDGFNQPQHF
>TRBJ2-7|TRBV18|NA|TRBD1
TGTGCCAGCTCACCACGGACAGGGGGCACTACCTACGAGCAGTACTTC
CASSPRTGGTTYEQYF
>TRBJ1-2|TRBV18|few|NA
TGTGCCAGCTCACCACCTGGGCCAAGGGGAAGGAATGGCTACACCTTC
CASSPPGPRGRNGYTF
>TRBJ1-2|TRBV7-3|NA|NA
TGTGCCAGCAGCTCTGATCCCACTACTGGCTACACCTTC
CASSSDPTTGYTF
>TRBJ1-5|TRBV18|once|NA
TGTGCCAGCTCACACGACATGGCAGATCAGCCCCAGCATTTT
CASSHDMADQPQHF
>TRBJ2-1|TRBV14|NA|TRBD2
TGTGCCAGCAGCCGCTACTCGGGAGGGGACTACAATGAGCAGTTCTTC
CASSRYSGGDYNEQFF
>TRBJ2-7|TRBV2|NA|TRBD2
TGTGCCAGCATGCCACTAGCGGGAGGGCCCGACACCTACGAGCAGTACTTC
CASMPLAGGPDTYEQYF
>TRBJ1-2|TRBV19|NA|NA
TGTGCCAGTAGTATACTTGGCTTGACGGGGGGAGGTGGCTACACCTTC
CASSILGLTGGGGYTF
>TRBJ1-1|TRBV4-1|NA|NA
TGCGCCAGCAGCTCGACCGGCGGGAACACTGAAGCTTTCTTT
CASSSTGGNTEAFF
>TRBJ2-1|TRBV19|NA|NA
TGTGCCAGTAGTCCCTTAACCCGAGGAGGCTCCTACAATGAGCAGTTCTTC
CASSPLTRGGSYNEQFF
>TRBJ1-6|TRBV5-1|NA|NA
TGCGCCAGCAGCTTAGATGGACAGCTCTATAATTCACCCCTCCACTTT
CASSLDGQLYNSPLHF
>TRBJ2-1|TRBV10-3|NA|NA
TGTGCCATCGCCAACAGGGCTGAGCAGTTCTTC
CAIANRAEQFF
>TRBJ1-6|TRBV5-1|NA|NA
TGCGCCAGCAGCTTCACGGGGAATAATTCACCCCTCCACTTT
CASSFTGNNSPLHF
>TRBJ1-1|TRBV3-1/TRBV3-2|NA|TRBD1
TGTGCCAGCGAGACAACAGGGGGGAACACTGAAGCTTTCTTT
CASETTGGNTEAFF
>TRBJ1-1|TRBV18|NA|TRBD1
TGTGCCAGCTCAGCGTCAGGGGGGAACACTGAAGCTTTCTTT
CASSASGGNTEAFF